These 10 T cell receptor beta chains originate from one sample sequenced in a study of TIL therapy for anti-PD-1-resistant metastatic lung cancer. Sequencing used immunoSEQ v3. The protocol was immunoSEQ multiplex PCR, while the TCRdb copy is restricted to in-frame clones and leaves out a portion. The sample comprises approximately 30,000 clones, just under 75% of which are singletons, and 2.5% to 3% rests with the top ten. Time point described: pre-treatment sample, taken before nivolumab and TIL therapy. Sequencing was performed on blood, taken at baseline. The receptors shown here come from a woman aged 30-79 years with non-small cell lung cancer.

CDR3 DNA: TGTGCCAGCAGCATAAGGAGCGATGAGCAGTTCTTC. This gives the protein CASSIRSDEQFF. V gene TRBV11-1 combines with J gene TRBJ2-1; D gene ambiguous. V lost 5 bases and J 8 bases, leaving 10 bases between the germline ends. The CDR3 sequence is 12 residues long. Per the germline V gene, CDR1 is SGHAT and CDR2 is FQDESV (reference sequence).

CDR3 sequence: CASSLTGTGEGEAFF. CDR3 in DNA: TGTGCCAGCAGCTTGACTGGGACAGGGGAGGGTGAAGCTTTCTTT. The chain combines TRBV5-6 with TRBJ1-1; 10 positions agree with TRBD1. After removal of 1 base from V and 7 bases from J, the junction contained 7 bases not matched to a gene. This CDR3 spans 15 amino acids. Germline V CDR1 and CDR2: SGHDT, YYEEEE. Full variable domain (rest looked up from reference TRBV5-6 and TRBJ1-1): DAGVTQSPTHLIKTRGQQVTLRCSPKSGHDTVSWYQQALGQGPQFIFQYYEEEERQRGNFPDRFSGHQFPNYSSELNVNALLLGDSALYLCASSLTGTGEGEAFFGQGTRLTVV.

To note about this clone: Other DNA sequences in the sample encode the same CDR3. V gene TRBV29-1 combines with J gene TRBJ2-7; TRBD2 is a possible D gene (6 bases). This CDR3 contains 13 residues. Germline V gives CDR1 SQVTM, CDR2 ANQGSEA. Trimming took 3 bases from V and 5 from J, leaving 14 bases between them. CDR3 bases: TGCAGCGTTGAGGAGGGTTGGGGGGACGAGCAGTACTTC. Protein: CSVEEGWGDEQYF.

V gene TRBV28 combines with J gene TRBJ1-1, with TRBD1 as a possible D gene (5 bases). The germline gives CDR1 MDHEN, CDR2 SYDVKM. The CDR3 length is 11 residues. V gave up 11 bases and J gave up 1 base, with 8 bases separating them. The CDR3 nucleotides are TGTGCCTCCGGGGGGAACACTGAAGCTTTCTTT. Protein: CASGGNTEAFF.

This clone was found a few times. The chain has TRBV5-5 and TRBJ2-1; D is uncertain. The CDR3 sequence is 11 residues long. Germline-derived CDR1 and CDR2 are SGHKS and YYEKEE (reference sequence). With 6 bases removed from V and 12 bases from J, the gap between germline ends came to 13 bases. The CDR3 loop is CASTSSFGQFF. In DNA form, the CDR3 reads TGTGCCAGCACCTCGTCCTTTGGGCAGTTCTTC.

This clone rates as medium-sized (0.01 to 0.1%). V gene TRBV5-1 combines with J gene TRBJ2-2; D is unclear. In germline, CDR1 is SGHRS, CDR2 YFSETQ. V dropped 1 base and J dropped 7 bases, with 5 bases sitting between them. CDR3 length: 12 residues. The chain's CDR3 is CASSLIGGELFF. The CDR3 DNA is TGCGCCAGCAGCTTGATAGGCGGGGAGCTGTTTTTT. The variable domain in full, completed from reference TRBV5-1 and TRBJ2-2, reads KAGVTQTPRYLIKTRGQQVTLSCSPISGHRSVSWYQQTPGQGLQFLFEYFSETQRNKGNFPGRFSGRQFSNSRSEMNVSTLELGDSALYLCASSLIGGELFFGEGSRLTVL.

This clone was detected only a few times. The chain recombines TRBV2 with TRBJ2-7, with D unresolved. This CDR3 is 12 amino acids long. Germline assignment: CDR1 SNHLY and CDR2 FYNNEI. Trimming took 6 bases from V and 2 from J, leaving 8 bases between them. CDR3 coding DNA: TGTGCCAGCAGCCGGACGGCCTACGAGCAGTACTTC. As protein: CASSRTAYEQYF.

This CDR3 reads CASSSGLAGVGGDTQYF. As DNA, the CDR3 is TGTGCCAGCAGCTCGGGACTAGCGGGAGTAGGTGGGGATACGCAGTATTTT. The chain links TRBV5-8 to TRBJ2-3; TRBD2 aligns across 14 bases. Losses at the gene ends were 3 bases for V and 6 bases for J; bases not matched to a gene: 9. The CDR3 sequence is 17 residues long. Germline V lookup: CDR1 SGHTS, CDR2 YDEGEE.

This clone turned up a few times. This chain connects TRBV5-8 to TRBJ2-7; no firm D call. V gave up 2 bases and J gave up 8 bases, with 11 bases separating them. The germline V gene has CDR1 SGHTS and CDR2 YDEGEE. The CDR3 covers 12 residues. CDR3 nucleotides: TGTGCCAGCAGCTTTCTCCGTGAGAAGCAGTACTTC. Translated: CASSFLREKQYF.

This chain links TRBV25-1 with TRBJ2-3; either TRBD1 or TRBD2 may fit D (5 bases each). Germline values: CDR1 MGHDK, CDR2 SYGVNS. V was clipped by 1 base and J by 0 bases, with 11 bases between them. CDR3 size: 16 residues. CDR3 residues: CASSESRGVSTDTQYF. The CDR3 DNA reads TGTGCCAGCAGTGAATCTAGAGGGGTTAGCACAGATACGCAGTATTTT. Variable domain in full (rest from reference TRBV25-1 and TRBJ2-3): EADIYQTPRYLVIGTGKKITLECSQTMGHDKMYWYQQDPGMELHLIHYSYGVNSTEKGDLSSESTVSRIRTEHFPLTLESARPSHTSQYLCASSESRGVSTDTQYFGPGTRLTVL.